This is a list of T cell receptor beta chains from one sample in a study of blood T cell repertoires in COVID-19. Only in-frame clones appear in the TCRdb table, and some are missing; sequencing was by immunoSEQ multiplex PCR. The top ten clones hold approximately 9.2% of a sample with about 130,000 clones, about 80% of them seen once. Sequencing was performed on PBMCs or T cells enriched from blood (not recorded which). These receptors came from a man between 45 and 60 years old who had recovered from COVID-19. CDR3s include the opening cysteine and the closing phenylalanine or tryptophan. The order of the fields is clone size, D gene, V gene, J gene, CDR3 protein, CDR3 DNA. D genes are given only for firm matches. Size is omitted from some rows. Given values are once, few, many or a class for expanded clones.

abundance: NA
d_gene: NA
v_gene: TRBV7-2
j_gene: TRBJ1-1
CDR3aa: CASSSQGAETFF
CDR3nt: TGTGCCAGCAGCTCCCAAGGGGCTGAAACTTTCTTT

abundance: NA
d_gene: TRBD1
v_gene: TRBV5-8
j_gene: TRBJ2-3
CDR3aa: CASSLNRGSNTQYF
CDR3nt: TGTGCCAGCAGCTTGAACAGGGGGTCTAATACGCAGTATTTT

abundance: NA
d_gene: NA
v_gene: TRBV30
j_gene: TRBJ1-1
CDR3aa: CAWSRVSTEAFF
CDR3nt: TGTGCCTGGAGTCGGGTTAGCACTGAAGCTTTCTTT

abundance: NA
d_gene: NA
v_gene: TRBV11-3
j_gene: TRBJ2-3
CDR3aa: CASSFPPPAGSAQGTQYF
CDR3nt: TGTGCCAGCAGCTTCCCACCTCCAGCGGGCTCCGCACAAGGTACGCAGTATTTT

abundance: NA
d_gene: NA
v_gene: TRBV13
j_gene: TRBJ2-7
CDR3aa: CASSAETSHTYEQYF
CDR3nt: TGTGCCAGCAGCGCAGAGACTTCCCATACCTACGAGCAGTACTTC

abundance: NA
d_gene: NA
v_gene: TRBV25-1
j_gene: TRBJ1-3
CDR3aa: CASSEYSGGSGNTIYF
CDR3nt: TGTGCCAGCAGTGAATATAGTGGGGGCTCGGGAAACACCATATATTTT

abundance: NA
d_gene: NA
v_gene: TRBV19
j_gene: TRBJ1-6
CDR3aa: CASSIGGGYGPLHF
CDR3nt: TGTGCCAGTAGTATAGGCGGTGGCTACGGGCCCCTCCACTTT

abundance: once
d_gene: TRBD2
v_gene: TRBV4-3
j_gene: TRBJ2-5
CDR3aa: CASSQERGGLETQYF
CDR3nt: TGCGCCAGCAGCCAGGAGCGGGGGGGCCTCGAGACCCAGTACTTC

abundance: many
d_gene: NA
v_gene: TRBV6-5
j_gene: TRBJ2-2
CDR3aa: CASSQTQGTGELFF
CDR3nt: TGTGCCAGCAGTCAAACCCAGGGAACCGGGGAGCTGTTTTTT

abundance: NA
d_gene: NA
v_gene: TRBV6-5
j_gene: TRBJ2-3
CDR3aa: CASRKLKSTDTQYF
CDR3nt: TGTGCCAGCAGAAAACTAAAGAGCACAGATACGCAGTATTTT

abundance: NA
d_gene: TRBD2
v_gene: TRBV28
j_gene: TRBJ2-1
CDR3aa: CASSLTSGGNLKKFF
CDR3nt: TGTGCCAGCAGTTTAACTAGCGGGGGGAATCTCAAGAAGTTCTTC

abundance: NA
d_gene: NA
v_gene: TRBV27
j_gene: TRBJ2-3
CDR3aa: CASSFRRGETDTQYF
CDR3nt: TGTGCCAGCAGTTTCCGCAGGGGTGAGACAGATACGCAGTATTTT

abundance: NA
d_gene: NA
v_gene: TRBV5-5
j_gene: TRBJ2-7
CDR3aa: CASSSMPGAELSYEQYF
CDR3nt: TGTGCCAGCAGCTCCATGCCTGGGGCGGAGCTCTCCTACGAGCAGTACTTC

abundance: NA
d_gene: TRBD2
v_gene: TRBV30
j_gene: TRBJ2-1
CDR3aa: CAWKRGAGNEQFF
CDR3nt: TGTGCCTGGAAGCGGGGGGCGGGCAATGAGCAGTTCTTC

abundance: NA
d_gene: NA
v_gene: TRBV21-1
j_gene: TRBJ1-5
CDR3aa: CASSGVYVPGEPYSNQPQHF
CDR3nt: TGTGCCAGCAGTGGGGTTTATGTCCCAGGGGAACCCTATAGCAATCAGCCCCAGCATTTT

abundance: NA
d_gene: NA
v_gene: TRBV6-2/TRBV6-3
j_gene: TRBJ2-3
CDR3aa: CASSYLGRGTDTQYF
CDR3nt: TGTGCCAGCAGTTACTTGGGGCGCGGCACAGATACGCAGTATTTT

abundance: NA
d_gene: NA
v_gene: TRBV15
j_gene: TRBJ1-5
CDR3aa: CATRDTRKGSNQPQHF
CDR3nt: TGTGCCACCAGGGACACCCGAAAGGGGAGCAATCAGCCCCAGCATTTT

abundance: NA
d_gene: TRBD2
v_gene: TRBV9
j_gene: TRBJ2-1
CDR3aa: CASSVEGLAGENEQFF
CDR3nt: TGTGCCAGCAGCGTAGAAGGGCTAGCGGGGGAAAATGAGCAGTTCTTC

abundance: NA
d_gene: TRBD2
v_gene: TRBV6-6
j_gene: TRBJ2-1
CDR3aa: CASSYSLAAFYNEQFF
CDR3nt: TGTGCCAGCAGTTACTCTCTAGCGGCTTTCTACAATGAGCAGTTCTTC

abundance: NA
d_gene: TRBD1
v_gene: TRBV6-6
j_gene: TRBJ1-6
CDR3aa: CASSQNRDRGVLGPLHF
CDR3nt: TGTGCCAGCAGTCAAAACCGGGACAGGGGCGTCCTAGGACCCCTCCACTTT

abundance: NA
d_gene: NA
v_gene: TRBV12-3/TRBV12-4
j_gene: TRBJ2-1
CDR3aa: CASSPPRREQFF
CDR3nt: TGTGCCAGCAGCCCCCCCAGGCGTGAGCAGTTCTTC

abundance: NA
d_gene: NA
v_gene: TRBV9
j_gene: TRBJ1-2
CDR3aa: CASSVATSGAFNYGYTF
CDR3nt: TGTGCCAGCAGCGTAGCTACCTCGGGAGCGTTTAACTATGGCTACACCTTC

abundance: NA
d_gene: NA
v_gene: TRBV25-1
j_gene: TRBJ1-4
CDR3aa: CASSELGRGEEKLFF
CDR3nt: TGTGCCAGCAGTGAATTAGGCAGGGGAGAAGAAAAACTGTTTTTT

abundance: NA
d_gene: NA
v_gene: TRBV6-1
j_gene: TRBJ1-5
CDR3aa: CASSDHRRYSNQPQHF
CDR3nt: TGTGCCAGCAGTGACCACAGGAGATATAGCAATCAGCCCCAGCATTTT

abundance: NA
d_gene: TRBD1
v_gene: TRBV5-5
j_gene: TRBJ2-7
CDR3aa: CASSLVGTGIYEQYF
CDR3nt: TGTGCCAGCAGCTTGGTCGGGACAGGGATCTACGAGCAGTACTTC

abundance: NA
d_gene: TRBD2
v_gene: TRBV5-1
j_gene: TRBJ2-2
CDR3aa: CASSLRTSGGDTGELFF
CDR3nt: TGCGCCAGCAGCCTCCGGACTAGCGGGGGGGACACCGGGGAGCTGTTTTTT

abundance: NA
d_gene: NA
v_gene: TRBV6-5
j_gene: TRBJ1-6
CDR3aa: CASTLDMINSPLHF
CDR3nt: TGTGCCAGCACCCTGGACATGATTAATTCACCCCTCCACTTT

abundance: few
d_gene: NA
v_gene: TRBV6-5
j_gene: TRBJ2-3
CDR3aa: CASRDSGADTQYF
CDR3nt: TGTGCCAGCAGGGACTCGGGTGCCGATACGCAGTATTTT

abundance: many
d_gene: NA
v_gene: TRBV11-3
j_gene: TRBJ2-5
CDR3aa: CASSLPHWGGAEETQYF
CDR3nt: TGTGCCAGCAGCTTACCCCACTGGGGGGGCGCGGAGGAGACCCAGTACTTC

abundance: few
d_gene: NA
v_gene: TRBV27
j_gene: TRBJ1-5
CDR3aa: CASSFQGPGQPQHF
CDR3nt: TGTGCCAGCAGTTTCCAGGGCCCAGGTCAGCCCCAGCATTTT

abundance: NA
d_gene: NA
v_gene: TRBV10-3
j_gene: TRBJ1-1
CDR3aa: CAISQNTEAFF
CDR3nt: TGTGCCATCAGCCAGAACACTGAAGCTTTCTTT

abundance: NA
d_gene: NA
v_gene: TRBV24-1
j_gene: TRBJ2-2
CDR3aa: CATRGAGTGELFF
CDR3nt: TGTGCCACCCGGGGGGCGGGCACCGGGGAGCTGTTTTTT

abundance: NA
d_gene: NA
v_gene: TRBV9
j_gene: TRBJ2-6
CDR3aa: CASRDTSGANVLTF
CDR3nt: TGTGCCAGCCGTGACACCTCTGGGGCCAACGTCCTGACTTTC

abundance: NA
d_gene: TRBD1
v_gene: TRBV28
j_gene: TRBJ2-7
CDR3aa: CASSLNGQGTHEQYF
CDR3nt: TGTGCCAGCAGTCTCAACGGACAGGGTACCCACGAGCAGTACTTC

abundance: once
d_gene: NA
v_gene: TRBV24-1
j_gene: TRBJ2-2
CDR3aa: CATSEVYGFGGELFF
CDR3nt: TGTGCCACCAGTGAAGTGTACGGGTTTGGCGGGGAGCTGTTTTTT

abundance: NA
d_gene: NA
v_gene: TRBV2
j_gene: TRBJ1-1
CDR3aa: CASSDPGTRNTEAFF
CDR3nt: TGTGCCAGCAGTGACCCCGGGACAAGAAACACTGAAGCTTTCTTT

abundance: NA
d_gene: TRBD1
v_gene: TRBV6-4
j_gene: TRBJ1-1
CDR3aa: CASSFGTGGSEAFF
CDR3nt: TGTGCCAGCAGTTTCGGGACAGGGGGGTCTGAAGCTTTCTTT

abundance: few
d_gene: NA
v_gene: TRBV9
j_gene: TRBJ1-6
CDR3aa: CASSVEQKLDNSPLHF
CDR3nt: TGTGCCAGCAGCGTAGAACAGAAACTTGATAATTCACCCCTCCACTTT

abundance: NA
d_gene: NA
v_gene: TRBV5-1
j_gene: TRBJ1-1
CDR3aa: CASKWGGGPNTEAFF
CDR3nt: TGCGCCAGCAAATGGGGAGGGGGACCGAACACTGAAGCTTTCTTT

abundance: NA
d_gene: TRBD2
v_gene: TRBV5-1
j_gene: TRBJ2-7
CDR3aa: CASTPASGGLSSYEQYF
CDR3nt: TGCGCCAGCACTCCAGCTAGCGGGGGCCTTAGCTCCTACGAGCAGTACTTC